A single T cell receptor (beta chain) is shown here with its context. Its antigen is undetermined. Measured with immunoSEQ multiplex PCR; TCRdb has only the in-frame clones, and not every one. The repertoire holds about 140,000 clones, with around 84% as singletons. CDR1 SNHLY and CDR2 FYNNEI come from the germline V gene. The CDR3 covers 15 residues. J was trimmed by 1 base and V by 6 bases; bases with no gene match: 5. This sample is part of a study of cytotoxic CD8 clonotypes in ibrutinib-treated CLL. Overall study context: Outcomes included around 25 partial and 2 complete responses; after median roughly six years, roughly 14 stayed remitted and 12 progressed. Study-wide points: Progressing patients had sampling times that differed from those of sustained-remission patients.

The V and J genes are TRBV2 and TRBJ2-7, with TRBD2 matching 11 bases. The sequence was obtained from a human donor with chronic lymphocytic leukemia. The sample was PBMCs, taken after 36 months of ibrutinib treatment. The CDR3 DNA sequence: TGTGCCAGCAGAGGGACTAGCGGAAAATCCTACGAGCAGTACTTC. It encodes CASRGTSGKSYEQYF.